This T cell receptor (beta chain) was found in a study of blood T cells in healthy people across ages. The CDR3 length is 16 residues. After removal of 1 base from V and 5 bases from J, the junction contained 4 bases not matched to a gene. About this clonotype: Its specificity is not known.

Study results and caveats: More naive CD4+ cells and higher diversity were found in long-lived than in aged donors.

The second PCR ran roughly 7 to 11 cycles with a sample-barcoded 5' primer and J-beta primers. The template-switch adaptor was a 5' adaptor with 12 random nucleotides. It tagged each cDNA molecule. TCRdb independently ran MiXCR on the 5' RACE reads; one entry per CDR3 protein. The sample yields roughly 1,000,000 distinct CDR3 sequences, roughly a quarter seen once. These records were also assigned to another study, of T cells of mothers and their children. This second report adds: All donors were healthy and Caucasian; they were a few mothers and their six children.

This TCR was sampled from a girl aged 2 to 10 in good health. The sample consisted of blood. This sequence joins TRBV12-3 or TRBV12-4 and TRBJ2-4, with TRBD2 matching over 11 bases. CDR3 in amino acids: CASSLVAGGGQNIQYF. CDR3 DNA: TGTGCCAGCAGTTTAGTAGCGGGAGGGGGTCAAAACATTCAGTACTTC.